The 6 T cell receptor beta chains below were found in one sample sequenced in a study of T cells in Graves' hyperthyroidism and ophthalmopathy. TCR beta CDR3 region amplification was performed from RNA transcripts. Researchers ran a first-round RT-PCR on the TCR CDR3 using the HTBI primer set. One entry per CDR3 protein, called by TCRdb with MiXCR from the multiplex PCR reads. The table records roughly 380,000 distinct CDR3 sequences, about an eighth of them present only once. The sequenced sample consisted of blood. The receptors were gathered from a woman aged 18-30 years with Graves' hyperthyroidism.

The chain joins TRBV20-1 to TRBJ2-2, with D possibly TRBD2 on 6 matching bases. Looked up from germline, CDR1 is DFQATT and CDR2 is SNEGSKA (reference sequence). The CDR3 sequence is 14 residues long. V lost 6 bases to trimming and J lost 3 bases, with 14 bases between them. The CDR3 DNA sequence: TGCAGTGCCGGTTCGGGAGAGGACACCGGGGAGCTGTTTTTT. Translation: CSAGSGEDTGELFF.

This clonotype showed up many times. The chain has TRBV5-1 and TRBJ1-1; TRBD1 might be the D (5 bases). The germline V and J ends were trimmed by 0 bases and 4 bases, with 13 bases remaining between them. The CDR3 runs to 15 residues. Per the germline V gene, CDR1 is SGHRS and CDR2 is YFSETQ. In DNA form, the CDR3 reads TGCGCCAGCAGCTTGGTAGGGACGCCTCCCACTGAAGCTTTCTTT. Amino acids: CASSLVGTPPTEAFF.

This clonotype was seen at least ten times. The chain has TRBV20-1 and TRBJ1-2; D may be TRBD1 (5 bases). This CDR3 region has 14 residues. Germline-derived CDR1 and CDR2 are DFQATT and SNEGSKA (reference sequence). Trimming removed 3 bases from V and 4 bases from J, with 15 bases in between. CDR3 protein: CSASVGTTGYGYTF. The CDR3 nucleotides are TGCAGTGCTAGCGTCGGGACTACGGGCTATGGCTACACCTTC.

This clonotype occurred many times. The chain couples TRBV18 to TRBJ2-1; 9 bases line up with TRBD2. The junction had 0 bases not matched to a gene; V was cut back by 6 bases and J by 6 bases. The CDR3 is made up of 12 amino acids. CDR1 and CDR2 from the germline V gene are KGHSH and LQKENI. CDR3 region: CASSRGGNEQFF. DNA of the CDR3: TGTGCCAGCTCGCGGGGGGGCAATGAGCAGTTCTTC.

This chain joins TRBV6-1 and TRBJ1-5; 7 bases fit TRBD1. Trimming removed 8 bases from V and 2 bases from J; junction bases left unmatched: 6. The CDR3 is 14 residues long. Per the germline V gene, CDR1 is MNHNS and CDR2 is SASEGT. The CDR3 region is CASGNRGGNQPQHF. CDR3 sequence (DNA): TGTGCCAGCGGGAACAGGGGAGGCAATCAGCCCCAGCATTTT.

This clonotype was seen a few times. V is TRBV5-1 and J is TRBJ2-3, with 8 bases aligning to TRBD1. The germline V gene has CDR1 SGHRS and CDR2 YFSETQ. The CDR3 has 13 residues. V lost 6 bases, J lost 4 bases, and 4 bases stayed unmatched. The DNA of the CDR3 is TGCGCCAGCACCTCAGGGGGCCCAGATACGCAGTATTTT. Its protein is CASTSGGPDTQYF.